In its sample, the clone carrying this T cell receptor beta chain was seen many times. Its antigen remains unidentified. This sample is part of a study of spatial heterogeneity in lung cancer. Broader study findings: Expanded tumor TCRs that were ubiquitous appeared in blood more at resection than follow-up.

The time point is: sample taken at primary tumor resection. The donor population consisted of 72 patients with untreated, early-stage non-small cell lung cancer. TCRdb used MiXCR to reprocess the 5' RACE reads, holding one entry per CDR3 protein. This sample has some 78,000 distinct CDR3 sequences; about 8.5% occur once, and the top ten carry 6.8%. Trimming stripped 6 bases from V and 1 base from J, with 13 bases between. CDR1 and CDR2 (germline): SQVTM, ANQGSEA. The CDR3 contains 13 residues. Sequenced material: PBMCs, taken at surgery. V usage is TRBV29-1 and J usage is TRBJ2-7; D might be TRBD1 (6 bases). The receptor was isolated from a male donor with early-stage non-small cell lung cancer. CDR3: CSVKGTGSYEQYF. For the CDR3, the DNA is TGCAGCGTAAAGGGAACAGGGTCCTACGAGCAGTACTTC.